A selection of T cell receptor beta chains follows, all from one sample in a study of blood T cell repertoires in COVID-19. Measured with immunoSEQ multiplex PCR; TCRdb has only the in-frame clones, and not every one. The sample contains about 89,000 clones, approximately 79% of which appear only once. Sequenced material: peripheral blood. The receptors derive from a woman over 75 with acute or convalescent COVID-19. Each CDR3 is given with its conserved first and last residue. D genes are given only for firm matches. Clone sizes are given selectively: once, few, many, or a class where the clone is expanded.

v_gene	j_gene	abundance	d_gene	CDR3nt	CDR3aa
TRBV18	TRBJ2-7	-	-	TGTGCCAGCTCACTTGGCACCTACGAGCAGTACTTC	CASSLGTYEQYF
TRBV4-2	TRBJ1-5	-	TRBD1	TGTGCCAGCAGCCAAGGCCGGGACAGGGATCAGCCCCAGCATTTT	CASSQGRDRDQPQHF
TRBV5-1	TRBJ2-5	-	TRBD1	TGCGCCAGCAGCTTTGCCGGGACAGGGGGAGAGACCCAGTACTTC	CASSFAGTGGETQYF
TRBV27	TRBJ1-1	-	-	TGTGCCAGCAGTTCCCCGCGCGAGGGCCGCACTGAAGCTTTCTTT	CASSSPREGRTEAFF
TRBV5-1	TRBJ2-7	-	TRBD1	TGCGCCAGCGGGGGACAGGGGGAACGGCAGTACTTC	CASGGQGERQYF
TRBV24-1	TRBJ2-3	-	TRBD1	TGTGCCACCAGTGATCCCGGGACAGGGCATACAGATACGCAGTATTTT	CATSDPGTGHTDTQYF
TRBV7-9	TRBJ2-5	-	-	TGTGCCAGCAGCCCGACAGCTCAAGAGACCCAGTACTTC	CASSPTAQETQYF
TRBV7-2	TRBJ1-6	-	TRBD1	TGTGCCAGCAGCCAGCAACAGGGGGTAGGCTCACCCCTCCACTTT	CASSQQQGVGSPLHF
TRBV7-8	TRBJ1-1	-	TRBD1	TGTGCCAGCAGCTTCGCATGGACAGGGAGGCACCTGAACACTGAAGCTTTCTTT	CASSFAWTGRHLNTEAFF
TRBV24-1	TRBJ2-5	-	TRBD1	TGTGCCACCAGTGCCCAGGACAGGGGTGGCCAAGAGACCCAGTACTTC	CATSAQDRGGQETQYF
TRBV5-1	TRBJ2-7	-	TRBD2	TGCGCCAGTCAAGCGGGGGGGACCTACGAGCAGTACTTC	CASQAGGTYEQYF
TRBV19	TRBJ2-5	-	TRBD1	TGTGCCAGTAGTACTTGGACAGGGCTGGGGGAGACCCAGTACTTC	CASSTWTGLGETQYF
TRBV6-1	TRBJ2-7	few	-	TGTGCCAGCAGTGACCAGCGGCTACTAACCTACGAGCAGTACTTC	CASSDQRLLTYEQYF
TRBV28	TRBJ2-3	once	-	TGTGCCAGCAGTTTACTGGGTGGGGGCGGCGATACGCAGTATTTT	CASSLLGGGGDTQYF
TRBV28	TRBJ1-6	many	TRBD1	TGTGCCAGCAGCCGGACAGGGGAAGGGATGAATTCACCCCTCCACTTT	CASSRTGEGMNSPLHF
TRBV7-9	TRBJ2-1	-	TRBD2	TGTGCCAGCAGTTCCGGGACTAGGGCCTACAATGAGCAGTTCTTC	CASSSGTRAYNEQFF
TRBV6-2/TRBV6-3	TRBJ1-2	-	TRBD1	TGTGCCAGCAGTCCCCAGACAGGGGCCTATCCTACAATTAACTATGGCTACACCTTC	CASSPQTGAYPTINYGYTF
TRBV7-2	TRBJ1-1	-	-	TGTGCCAGCAGTCCACAGGGGAACACTGAAGCTTTCTTT	CASSPQGNTEAFF